Described below is a single TCR beta chain sequence and its context. What it binds is not known. Germline CDR1 and CDR2: SEHNR and FQNEAQ (reference sequence). V lost 1 base, J lost 2 bases, and 3 bases stayed unmatched. The CDR3 is 15 residues long. The sample originates from a study of shared clonotypes between healthy human individuals. Positive CCR7 selection of CD45RO-negative cells yielded the naive CD8 cells, and terminally differentiated effector memory CD45RA+ cells were excluded. At the deep level, the assay was run. Original processing methods: Because ImmunoSEQ provided only junction sequences with no quality scores, the filtering differed. Clones were read by immunoSEQ multiplex PCR, and TCRdb kept only the in-frame ones, dropping some. The V and J calls and clone size are taken from that table; D and trimming were inferred from the DNA. Of under 600,000 clones in the sample, roughly 98% are singletons; the top ten hold 0.3%.

Study-wide results and limits: Non-shared clonotypes had lower generation probabilities than those shared by all four donors. Sample collection involved blood only; tissue repertoires are likely different.

This sequence joins TRBV7-9 and TRBJ1-1; 8 nucleotides align to TRBD1. Sample: naive CD8+ T cells sorted from blood. The sequence was obtained from a man aged 30 to 45 in good health. The CDR3 loop reads CASSLETGVNTEAFF. The CDR3 region has the DNA TGTGCCAGCAGCTTAGAGACAGGGGTTAACACTGAAGCTTTCTTT.